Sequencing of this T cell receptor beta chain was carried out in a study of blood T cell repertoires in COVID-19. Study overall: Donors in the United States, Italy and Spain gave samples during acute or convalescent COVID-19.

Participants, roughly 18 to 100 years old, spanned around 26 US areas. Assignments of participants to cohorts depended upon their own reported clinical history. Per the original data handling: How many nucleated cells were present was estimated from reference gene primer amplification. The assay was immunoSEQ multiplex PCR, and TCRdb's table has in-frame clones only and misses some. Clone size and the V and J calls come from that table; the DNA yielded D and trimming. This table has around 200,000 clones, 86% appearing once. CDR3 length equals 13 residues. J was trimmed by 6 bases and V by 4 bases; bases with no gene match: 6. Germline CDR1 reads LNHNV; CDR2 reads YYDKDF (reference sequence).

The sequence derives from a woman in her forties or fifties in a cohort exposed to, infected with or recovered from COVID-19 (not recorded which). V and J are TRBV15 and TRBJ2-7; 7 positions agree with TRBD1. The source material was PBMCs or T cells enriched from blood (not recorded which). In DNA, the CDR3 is TGTGCCACCAGCACCAGACAGGGTACCGAGCAGTACTTC. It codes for CATSTRQGTEQYF.